This TCR beta chain is drawn from a study of CD8 T cells in ankylosing spondylitis (dated by TCRdb to the late 2010s). With respect to the entire study: T cell receptor beta repertoires were profiled in healthy donors and ankylosing spondylitis patients so that disease-linked TCR variants could be found. Peripheral blood was sampled, and synovial fluid was also collected from ankylosing spondylitis patients. The full study cohort comprised 25 ankylosing spondylitis patients and over a hundred healthy donors. Study-level results and caveats: The disease-linked clones had a CD8+ phenotype and were found at relatively low frequencies in peripheral blood. A TCR beta motif made up of several highly homologous amino acid variants appeared to be characteristic of blood from ankylosing spondylitis patients. Some motif variants had previously been reported in the synovial fluid and blood of reactive arthritis patients, which suggests shared mechanisms of disease initiation. The disease-linked clones were reported to be significantly enriched in matched synovial fluid samples from ankylosing spondylitis patients.

These reads were obtained on an Illumina HiSeq 2500. Quantitative 5'-RACE with molecular barcodes was the method used to prepare the TCR beta libraries. In the paper's pipeline: A new computational method based on a probabilistic model of VDJ rearrangement was used to identify disease-linked TCR variants. TCRdb reworked the public reads: Q25 trimming with fastp, MiXCR clone assembly, productive beta chains retained. One record per CDR3 amino acid sequence lists the most common genes and DNA. V and J calls and clone size were set by TCRdb, not the authors. The sample table lists approximately 550,000 distinct CDR3 sequences, roughly 13% of them with a count of one. Jointly, the top ten make up 6.8% of the sample. As for this clonotype: No cognate antigen has been identified for it. It has no much larger one-base neighbor in the sample; base qualities were not kept.

This receptor was obtained from a male donor with ankylosing spondylitis. The sample was blood, either unsorted or a sorted T cell fraction (not recorded which).

The sequence in DNA is TGTGCCAGCAGCTTGGTTCAGCCCCAGCATTTT. Translated, it reads CASSLVQPQHF. Recombination joined TRBV5-4 with TRBJ1-5; the D gene is unclear. The CDR3 measures 11 amino acids from cysteine to phenylalanine. The sequence is cut down to CDR3 DNA, 33 bases in frame from base 1. CDR1 and CDR2 are read off the germline V gene (reference sequence) as SGHNT and YYREEE. V is shortened by 0 bases, J by 6 bases, and the region joining them spans 1 base.